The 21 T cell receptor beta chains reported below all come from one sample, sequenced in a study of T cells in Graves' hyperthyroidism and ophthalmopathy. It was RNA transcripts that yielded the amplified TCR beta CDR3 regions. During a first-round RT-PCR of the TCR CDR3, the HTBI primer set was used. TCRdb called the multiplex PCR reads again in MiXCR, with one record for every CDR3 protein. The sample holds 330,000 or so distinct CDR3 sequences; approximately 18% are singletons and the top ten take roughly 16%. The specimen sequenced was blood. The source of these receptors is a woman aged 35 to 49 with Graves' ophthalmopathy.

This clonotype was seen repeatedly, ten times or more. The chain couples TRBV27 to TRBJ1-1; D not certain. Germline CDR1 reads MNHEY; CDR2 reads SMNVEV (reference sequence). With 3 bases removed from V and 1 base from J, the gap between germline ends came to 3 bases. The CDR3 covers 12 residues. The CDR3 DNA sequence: TGTGCCAGCAGTTTTGGGAACACTGAAGCTTTCTTT. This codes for CASSFGNTEAFF.

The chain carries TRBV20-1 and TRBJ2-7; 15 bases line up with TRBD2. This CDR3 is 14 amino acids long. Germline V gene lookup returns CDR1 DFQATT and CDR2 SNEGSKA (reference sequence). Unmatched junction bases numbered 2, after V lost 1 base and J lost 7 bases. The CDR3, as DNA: TGCAGTGCTAGAGGGGGACTAGCGGGAGGTGAGCAGTACTTC. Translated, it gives CSARGGLAGGEQYF.

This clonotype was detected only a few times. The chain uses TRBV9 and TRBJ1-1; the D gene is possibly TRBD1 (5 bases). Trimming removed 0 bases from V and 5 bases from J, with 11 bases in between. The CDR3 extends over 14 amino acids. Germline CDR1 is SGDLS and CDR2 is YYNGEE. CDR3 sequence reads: CASSVGRGRTEAFF. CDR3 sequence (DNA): TGTGCCAGCAGCGTAGGGAGGGGACGGACTGAAGCTTTCTTT. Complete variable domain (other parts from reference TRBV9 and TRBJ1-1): DSGVTQTPKHLITATGQRVTLRCSPRSGDLSVYWYQQSLDQGLQFLIQYYNGEERAKGNILERFSAQQFPDLHSELNLSSLELGDSALYFCASSVGRGRTEAFFGQGTRLTVV.

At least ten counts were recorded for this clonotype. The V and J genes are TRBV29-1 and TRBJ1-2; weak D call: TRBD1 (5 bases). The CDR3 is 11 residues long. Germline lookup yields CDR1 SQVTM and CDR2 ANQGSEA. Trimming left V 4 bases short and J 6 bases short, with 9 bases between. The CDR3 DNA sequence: TGCAGCGTTGGCAGGGATAATGGCTACACCTTC. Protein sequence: CSVGRDNGYTF.

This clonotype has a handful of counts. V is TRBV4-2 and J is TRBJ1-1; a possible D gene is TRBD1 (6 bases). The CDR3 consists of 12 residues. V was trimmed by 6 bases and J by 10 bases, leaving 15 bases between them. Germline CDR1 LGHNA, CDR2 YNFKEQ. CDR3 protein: CASRGGADVAFF. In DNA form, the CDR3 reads TGTGCCAGCAGAGGGGGGGCAGACGTAGCTTTCTTT.

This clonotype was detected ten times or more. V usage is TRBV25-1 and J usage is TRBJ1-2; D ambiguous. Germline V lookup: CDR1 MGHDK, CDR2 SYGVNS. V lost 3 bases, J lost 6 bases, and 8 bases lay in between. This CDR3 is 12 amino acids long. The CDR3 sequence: CASSEVGDGYTF. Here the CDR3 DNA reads TGTGCCAGCAGTGAGGTCGGAGATGGCTACACCTTC.

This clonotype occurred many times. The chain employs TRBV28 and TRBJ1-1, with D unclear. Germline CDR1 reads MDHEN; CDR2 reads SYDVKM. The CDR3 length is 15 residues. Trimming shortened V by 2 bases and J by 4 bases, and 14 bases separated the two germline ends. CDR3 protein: CASSLVAGLGTEAFF. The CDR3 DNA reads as TGTGCCAGCAGTTTAGTTGCGGGGTTGGGCACTGAAGCTTTCTTT.

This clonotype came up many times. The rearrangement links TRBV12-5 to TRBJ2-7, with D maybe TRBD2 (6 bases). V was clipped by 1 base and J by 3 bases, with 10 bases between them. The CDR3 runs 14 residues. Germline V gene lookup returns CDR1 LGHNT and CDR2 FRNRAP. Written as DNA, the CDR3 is TGTGCTAGTGGTTTGGAGGTGGGAGGCTACGAGCAGTACTTC. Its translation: CASGLEVGGYEQYF.

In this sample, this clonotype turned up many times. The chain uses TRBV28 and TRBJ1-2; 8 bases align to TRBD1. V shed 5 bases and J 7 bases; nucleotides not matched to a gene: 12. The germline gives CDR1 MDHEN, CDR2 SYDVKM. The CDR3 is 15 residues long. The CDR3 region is CASSLPDREASGYTF. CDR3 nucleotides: TGTGCCAGCAGTCTCCCGGACAGGGAGGCGTCTGGCTACACCTTC.

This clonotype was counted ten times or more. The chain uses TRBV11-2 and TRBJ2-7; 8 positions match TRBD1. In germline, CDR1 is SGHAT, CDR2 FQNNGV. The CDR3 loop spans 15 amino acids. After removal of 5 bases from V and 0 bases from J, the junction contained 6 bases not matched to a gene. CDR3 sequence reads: CASSPGQASSYEQYF. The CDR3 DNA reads TGTGCCAGCAGCCCGGGACAGGCGAGCTCCTACGAGCAGTACTTC.

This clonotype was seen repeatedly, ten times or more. The CDR3 spells CASSAGDRTPGEQYF. The CDR3 DNA sequence: TGTGCCAGCAGCGCGGGGGACAGGACCCCAGGCGAGCAGTACTTC. The rearrangement links TRBV9 to TRBJ2-7; TRBD1 aligns across 8 bases. CDR3 size: 15 residues. CDR1 is SGDLS, CDR2 YYNGEE, per germline. V lost 3 bases to trimming and J lost 6 bases; unmatched junction nucleotides: 11.

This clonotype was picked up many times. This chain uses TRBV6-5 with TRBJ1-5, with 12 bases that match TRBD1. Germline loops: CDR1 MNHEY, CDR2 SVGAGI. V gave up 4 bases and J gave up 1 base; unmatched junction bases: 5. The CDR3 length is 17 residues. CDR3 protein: CASSSGQGAISNQPQHF. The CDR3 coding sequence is TGTGCCAGCAGTTCGGGACAGGGGGCTATAAGCAATCAGCCCCAGCATTTT.

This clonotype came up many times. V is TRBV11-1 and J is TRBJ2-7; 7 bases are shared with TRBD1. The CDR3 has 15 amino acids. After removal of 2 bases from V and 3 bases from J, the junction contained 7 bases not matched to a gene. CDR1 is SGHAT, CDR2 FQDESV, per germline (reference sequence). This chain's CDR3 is CASSLRGTEYYEQYF. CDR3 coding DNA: TGTGCCAGCAGCTTAAGGGGGACAGAGTACTACGAGCAGTACTTC.

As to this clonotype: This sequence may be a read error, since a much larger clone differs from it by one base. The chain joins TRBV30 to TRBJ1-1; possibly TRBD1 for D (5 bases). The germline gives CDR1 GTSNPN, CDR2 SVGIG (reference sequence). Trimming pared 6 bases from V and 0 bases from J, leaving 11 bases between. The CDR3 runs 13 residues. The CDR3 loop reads CACEGRMNTEAFF. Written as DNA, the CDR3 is TGTGCCTGTGAGGGACGGATGAACACTGAAGCTTTCTTT. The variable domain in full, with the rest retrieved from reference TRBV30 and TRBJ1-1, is SQTIHQWPATLVQPVGSPLSLECTVEGTSNPNLYWYRQAAGRGLQLLFYSVGIGQISSEVPQNLSASRPQDRQFILSSKKLLLSDSGFYLCACEGRMNTEAFFGQGTRLTVV.

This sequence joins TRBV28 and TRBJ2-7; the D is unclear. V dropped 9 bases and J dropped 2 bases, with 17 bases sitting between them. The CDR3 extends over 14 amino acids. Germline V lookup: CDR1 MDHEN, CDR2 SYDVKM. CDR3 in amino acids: CASRLLMGTYEQYF. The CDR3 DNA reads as TGTGCCAGTAGGCTATTGATGGGGACCTACGAGCAGTACTTC. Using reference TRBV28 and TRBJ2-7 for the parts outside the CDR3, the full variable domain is DVKVTQSSRYLVKRTGEKVFLECVQDMDHENMFWYRQDPGLGLRLIYFSYDVKMKEKGDIPEGYSVSREKKERFSLILESASTNQTSMYLCASRLLMGTYEQYFGPGTRLTVT.

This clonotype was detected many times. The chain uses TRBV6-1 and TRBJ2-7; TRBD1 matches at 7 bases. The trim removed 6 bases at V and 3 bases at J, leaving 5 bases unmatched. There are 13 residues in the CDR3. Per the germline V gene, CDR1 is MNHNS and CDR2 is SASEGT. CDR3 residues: CASSPWDSYEQYF. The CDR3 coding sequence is TGTGCCAGCAGCCCTTGGGACAGCTACGAGCAGTACTTC.

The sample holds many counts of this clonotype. DNA of the CDR3: TGTGCCAGCAGCACCGGGCCGAACACCGGGGAGCTGTTTTTT. This codes for CASSTGPNTGELFF. The V gene is TRBV9, the J gene TRBJ2-2; D call uncertain. Germline CDR1 SGDLS, CDR2 YYNGEE. V lost 4 bases, J lost 0 bases, and 7 bases lay in between. The CDR3 sequence is 14 residues long.

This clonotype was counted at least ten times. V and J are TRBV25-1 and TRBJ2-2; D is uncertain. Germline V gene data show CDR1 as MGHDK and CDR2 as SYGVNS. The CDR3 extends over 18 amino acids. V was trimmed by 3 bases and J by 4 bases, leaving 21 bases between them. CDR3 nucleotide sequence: TGTGCCAGCAGTGATTTGGAAGGTTTGGGTGGACCCACCGGGGAGCTGTTTTTT. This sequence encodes CASSDLEGLGGPTGELFF.

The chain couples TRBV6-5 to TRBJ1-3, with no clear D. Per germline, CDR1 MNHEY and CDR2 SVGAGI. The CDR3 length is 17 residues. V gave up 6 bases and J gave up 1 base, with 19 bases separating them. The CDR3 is CASRLTLTHGSGNTIYF. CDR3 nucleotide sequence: TGTGCCAGCAGGTTAACTCTCACCCACGGTTCTGGAAACACCATATATTTT.

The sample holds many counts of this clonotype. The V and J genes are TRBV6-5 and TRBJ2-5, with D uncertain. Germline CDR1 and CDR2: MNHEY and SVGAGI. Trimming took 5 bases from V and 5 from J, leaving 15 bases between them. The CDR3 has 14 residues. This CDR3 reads CASSPGPDAETQYF. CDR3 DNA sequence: TGTGCCAGCAGTCCGGGTCCTGATGCGGAGACCCAGTACTTC.

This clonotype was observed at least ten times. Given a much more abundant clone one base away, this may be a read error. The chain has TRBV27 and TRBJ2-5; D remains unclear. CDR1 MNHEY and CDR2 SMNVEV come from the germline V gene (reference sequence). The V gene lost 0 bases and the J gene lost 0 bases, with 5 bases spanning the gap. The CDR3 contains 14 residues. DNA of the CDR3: TGTGCCAGCAGTTTATCATGGTACCAAGAGACCCAGTACTTC. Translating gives CASSLSWYQETQYF.